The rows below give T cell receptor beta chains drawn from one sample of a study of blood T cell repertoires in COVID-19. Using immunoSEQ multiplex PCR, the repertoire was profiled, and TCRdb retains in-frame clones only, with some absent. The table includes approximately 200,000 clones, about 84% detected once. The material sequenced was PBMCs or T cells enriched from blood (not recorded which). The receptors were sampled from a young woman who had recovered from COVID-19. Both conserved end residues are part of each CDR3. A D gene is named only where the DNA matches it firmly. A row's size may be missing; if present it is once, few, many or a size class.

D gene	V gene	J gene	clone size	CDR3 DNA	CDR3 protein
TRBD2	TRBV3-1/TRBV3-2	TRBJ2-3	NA	TGTGCCAGCGGACTAGCGGGAGACGATACGCAGTATTTT	CASGLAGDDTQYF
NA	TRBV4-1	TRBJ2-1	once	TGCGCCAGCAGCCAAGATCCGGTGCGCAATGAGCAGTTCTTC	CASSQDPVRNEQFF
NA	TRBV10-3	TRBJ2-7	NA	TGTGCCACCAGCCTAGAGGCAGGGAACTACTTC	CATSLEAGNYF
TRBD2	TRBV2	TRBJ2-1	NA	TGTGCCAGCAAAGGGAGGTCTAGCGGGAGTAATGAGCAGTTCTTC	CASKGRSSGSNEQFF
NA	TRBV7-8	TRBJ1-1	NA	TGTGCCAGCAGCTTAGTTTCGGGTGGGGGGAACCCTGGGGCTTTCTTT	CASSLVSGGGNPGAFF
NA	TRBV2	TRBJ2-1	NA	TGTGCCAGCAGTGAAGCGCTTAGCCTTAGGGGGGAGCAGTTCTTC	CASSEALSLRGEQFF
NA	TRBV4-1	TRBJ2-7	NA	TGCGCCAGCAGCCAAGATCTTTATCTCTCCTACGAGCAGTACTTC	CASSQDLYLSYEQYF
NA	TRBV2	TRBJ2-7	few	TGTGCCAGCAGTGAAATAGGGGGTGGATACGAGCAGTACTTC	CASSEIGGGYEQYF
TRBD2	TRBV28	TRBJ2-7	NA	TGTGCCAGCAGGGGGGGAGCGGGAGGAATTACGAGCTACGAGCAGTACTTC	CASRGGAGGITSYEQYF
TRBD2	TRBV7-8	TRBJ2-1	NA	TGTGCCAGCAGCTTAGGCGGTAGCGGGAAGATCTACAATGAGCAGTTCTTC	CASSLGGSGKIYNEQFF
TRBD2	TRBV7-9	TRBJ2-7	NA	TGTGCCAGCAGCTTTCTAGCGGGAGACGAGCAGTACTTC	CASSFLAGDEQYF
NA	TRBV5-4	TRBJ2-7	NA	TGTGCCAGCAGCTTGGACGGTACCTACGAGCAGTACTTC	CASSLDGTYEQYF
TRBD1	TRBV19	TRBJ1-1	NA	TGTGCCAGTAGGCTTCCGGGACAGGGAGTGAACACTGAAGCTTTCTTT	CASRLPGQGVNTEAFF
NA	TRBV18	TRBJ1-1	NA	TGTGCCAGCTCACCAGACTGGAACACTGAAGCTTTCTTT	CASSPDWNTEAFF
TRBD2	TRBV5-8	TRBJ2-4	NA	TGTGCCAGCAGCTTGGTCGGCGGGAGAGGCAAAAACATTCAGTACTTC	CASSLVGGRGKNIQYF
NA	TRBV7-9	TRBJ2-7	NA	TGTGCCAGCAGCTGGACAGACCCGTCATCCTACGAGCAGTACTTC	CASSWTDPSSYEQYF
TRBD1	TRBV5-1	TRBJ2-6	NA	TGCGCCAGCAGCCCCGATACGGGGACAGTCATCTCTGGGGCCAACGTCCTGACTTTC	CASSPDTGTVISGANVLTF
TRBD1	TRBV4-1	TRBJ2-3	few	TGCGCCAGCAGCCAAGAGAGCAGGGGGCTTACGCAGTATTTT	CASSQESRGLTQYF
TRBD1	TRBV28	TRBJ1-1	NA	TGTGCCAGCAGTTTTCCGGGACAGGGGGAAGGGAATGAAGCTTTCTTT	CASSFPGQGEGNEAFF
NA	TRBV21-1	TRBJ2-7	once	TGTGCCAGCAGCAAAGTGGGAAGGGGACAGGGGGCCCACGAGCAGTACTTC	CASSKVGRGQGAHEQYF
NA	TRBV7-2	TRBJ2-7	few	TGTGCCAGCAGCGTCGGAACTACCTACGAGCAGTACTTC	CASSVGTTYEQYF
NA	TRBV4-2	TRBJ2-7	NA	TGTGCCAGCAGCCAAGATAGAACTTCTTACGAGCAGTACTTC	CASSQDRTSYEQYF
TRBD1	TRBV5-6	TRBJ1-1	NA	TGTGCCAGCAGCTCGACAGGGGCGGGGTACACTGAAGCTTTCTTT	CASSSTGAGYTEAFF
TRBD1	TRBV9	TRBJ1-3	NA	TGTGCCAGCAGTCCCGGGACAGGGCTAGTTGGCTCTGGAAACACCATATATTTT	CASSPGTGLVGSGNTIYF
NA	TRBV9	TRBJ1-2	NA	TGTGCCAGCAGCGCCCTTACGGGGGGCGCGAGTAGAGGCTACACCTTC	CASSALTGGASRGYTF
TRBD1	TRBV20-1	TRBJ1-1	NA	TGCAGTGCTCTGGACAGGGAAGAAGCTTTCTTT	CSALDREEAFF
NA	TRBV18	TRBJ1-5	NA	TGTGCCAGCTCACCCGGGGGGTCGCAGCCCCAGCATTTT	CASSPGGSQPQHF
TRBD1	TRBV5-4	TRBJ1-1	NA	TGTGCCAGCAGTTCCGGGACAGGGTCACTGAATTTT	CASSSGTGSLNF
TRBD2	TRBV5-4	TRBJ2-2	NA	TGTGCCAGCAGCTTGCTAGCGGGAGGGGTCACCGGGGAGCTGTTTTTT	CASSLLAGGVTGELFF
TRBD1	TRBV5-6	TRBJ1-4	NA	TGTGCCAGCAGCCAGGGGACAGGGGGCGCAACTAATGAAAAACTGTTTTTT	CASSQGTGGATNEKLFF
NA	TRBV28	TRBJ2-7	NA	TGTGCCAGCAGTTTACCGGGTCCCTACGAGCAGTACTTC	CASSLPGPYEQYF
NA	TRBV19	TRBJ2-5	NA	TGTGCCAGTAGTAAAACGACAGGCGGGGAGACCCAGTACTTC	CASSKTTGGETQYF
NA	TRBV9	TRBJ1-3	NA	TGTGCCAGCAGCGTCTGGGGCAGGGACACCATATATTTT	CASSVWGRDTIYF
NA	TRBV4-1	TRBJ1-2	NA	TGCGCCAGCAGCCAAGAGTACGGACAGCAAAACTATGGCTACACCTTC	CASSQEYGQQNYGYTF
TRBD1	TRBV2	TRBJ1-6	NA	TGTGCCAGCAGTGAAGCTCAGGGGGCGAGACAAGCCCTCCACTTT	CASSEAQGARQALHF
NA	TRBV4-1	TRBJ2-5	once	TGCGCCAGCAGCCTAGCTGAAGGGGAAAAGACCCAGTACTTC	CASSLAEGEKTQYF
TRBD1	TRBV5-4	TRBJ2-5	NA	TGTGCCACCAATTCAGGGGGCTTTTGGGAGACCCAGTACTTC	CATNSGGFWETQYF
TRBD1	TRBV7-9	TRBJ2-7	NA	TGTGCCAGCAGCTCCAGAGACAGGGACCTACACTACGAGCAGTACTTC	CASSSRDRDLHYEQYF
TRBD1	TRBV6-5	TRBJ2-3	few	TGTGCCAGCAGTTACGGTGGGACAGGGGCTCATACGCAGTATTTT	CASSYGGTGAHTQYF
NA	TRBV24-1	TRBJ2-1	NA	TGTGCCACCAGTGGGGCTGTAGGCCAATACAATGAGCAGTTCTTC	CATSGAVGQYNEQFF
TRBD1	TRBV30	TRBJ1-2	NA	TGTGCCTGGAGTGCGACAGGGGGAGGAGATGGCTACACCTTC	CAWSATGGGDGYTF
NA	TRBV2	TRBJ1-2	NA	TGTGCCAGCAATCTCAACATCGGGGGCTACACCTTC	CASNLNIGGYTF
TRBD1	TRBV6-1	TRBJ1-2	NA	TGTGCCAGCAGTGCCAGGGGGCGGACTATAACCTATGGCTACACCTTC	CASSARGRTITYGYTF